The 11 T cell receptor beta chains listed next were all sequenced from one sample in a study of Graves' ophthalmopathy and Graves' hyperthyroidism. Amplifying from RNA transcripts, the study obtained TCR beta CDR3 regions. The authors performed first-round RT-PCR with HTBI primers and then a second-round multiplex PCR. TCRdb re-analysed the multiplex PCR reads in MiXCR, keeping a single row per CDR3 protein. This table has 600,000 to 950,000 distinct CDR3 sequences, approximately 40% appearing once. Sequencing input: peripheral blood. These receptors all come from an adult man with Graves' ophthalmopathy.

This rearrangement joins TRBV6-2 or TRBV6-3 to TRBJ1-1; 9 bases agree with TRBD1. The CDR3 runs to 15 residues. From germline, CDR1 is MNHEY and CDR2 SVGEGT. The V and J ends lost 4 bases and 0 bases, in that order; junction bases with no gene match: 3. The CDR3 is CASSSTGGMNTEAFF. CDR3 nucleotides: TGTGCCAGCAGTTCGACAGGGGGAATGAACACTGAAGCTTTCTTT.

As regards this clonotype: The junction shows a germline mismatch at one end, possibly a read error. The gene calls are TRBV7-9 and TRBJ2-5; TRBD2 matches 8 bases. This CDR3 contains 16 residues. Germline V gene data show CDR1 as SEHNR and CDR2 as FQNEAQ (reference sequence). The CDR3 loop is CASSQPGTRVGETQYF. The DNA of the CDR3 is TGCGCCAGCAGCCAACCCGGGACTAGAGTCGGGGAGACCCAGTACTTC.

The chain links TRBV29-1 to TRBJ2-7, with D unclear. Looked up from germline, CDR1 is SQVTM and CDR2 is ANQGSEA. V lost 1 base to trimming and J lost 10 bases, with 11 bases between them. The CDR3 covers 11 residues. CDR3 nucleotide sequence: TGCAGCGTTGAAGTGGGCGTGGGACAGTACTTC. This translates into CSVEVGVGQYF.

This clonotype was detected ten times or more. The chain employs TRBV2 and TRBJ2-5, with 13 bases lining up with TRBD2. Germline V gene data show CDR1 as SNHLY and CDR2 as FYNNEI. V lost 8 bases, J lost 2 bases, and 8 bases stayed unmatched. This CDR3 contains 16 residues. CDR3 loop: CASRLGLAGRQETQYF. CDR3 coding DNA: TGTGCCAGCCGACTGGGACTAGCGGGGAGACAAGAGACCCAGTACTTC. Looking up the rest from reference TRBV2 and TRBJ2-5 gives the full variable domain: EPEVTQTPSHQVTQMGQEVILRCVPISNHLYFYWYRQILGQKVEFLVSFYNNEISEKSEIFDDQFSVERPDGSNFTLKIRSTKLEDSAMYFCASRLGLAGRQETQYFGPGTRLLVL.

The chain combines TRBV20-1 with TRBJ2-5, with 7 bases matching TRBD2. Germline V lookup: CDR1 DFQATT, CDR2 SNEGSKA (reference sequence). The CDR3 sequence is 14 residues long. Trimming removed 5 bases from V and 1 base from J; junction bases left unmatched: 7. The chain's CDR3 is CSAERDTIQETQYF. The CDR3 bases are TGCAGTGCTGAGCGGGATACCATCCAAGAGACCCAGTACTTC.

This clonotype was counted ten times or more. The chain has TRBV10-3 and TRBJ1-2; D is ambiguous. V dropped 6 bases and J dropped 4 bases, with 6 bases sitting between them. Per the germline V gene, CDR1 is ENHRY and CDR2 is SYGVKD. This CDR3 spans 11 amino acids. The CDR3 region has the DNA TGTGCCATCAGGGCAGTCTATGGCTACACCTTC. Encoded protein: CAIRAVYGYTF.

As regards this clonotype: This may be a read error, as it is one base from a much larger clone. V and J are TRBV11-2 and TRBJ1-5; D is possibly TRBD1 (5 bases). V was cut by 2 bases and J by 3 bases, with 11 bases left in between. Germline V gene sequence: CDR1 SGHAT, CDR2 FQNNGV. The CDR3 consists of 15 residues. The CDR3 bases are TGTGCCAGCAGCTTATATGTACAGGCCAATCAGCCCCAGCATTTT. Translated: CASSLYVQANQPQHF.

This clonotype showed up just once. This rearrangement joins TRBV10-3 to TRBJ2-5; TRBD1 agrees at 8 bases. With V trimmed by 5 bases and J by 4 bases, 6 bases remained unmatched. CDR1 and CDR2 (germline): ENHRY, SYGVKD. There are 14 residues in the CDR3. The CDR3 sequence: CAISRQGRPETQYF. CDR3 DNA: TGTGCCATCAGTCGACAGGGGCGTCCAGAGACCCAGTACTTC.

The chain has TRBV25-1 and TRBJ2-3, with a possible D match to TRBD1 (5 bases). CDR1 is MGHDK and CDR2 is SYGVNS in the germline V gene. The CDR3 has 15 amino acids. Between the trimmed V and J ends, which lost 3 bases and 3 bases, there was a span of 13 bases. CDR3 nucleotide sequence: TGTGCCAGCAGTGATCACGCCAGGGTAACAGATACGCAGTATTTT. Protein product: CASSDHARVTDTQYF.

The CDR3 sequence is CASSQGLALEQYF. The CDR3 bases are TGTGCCAGCAGCCAGGGACTAGCCCTCGAGCAGTACTTC. The rearrangement links TRBV14 to TRBJ2-7; 9 nucleotides match TRBD2. The germline gives CDR1 SGHDN, CDR2 FVKESK. The CDR3 sequence is 13 residues long. With 3 bases clipped from V and 6 bases from J, the junction kept 3 bases outside the gene matches. Variable domain in full (rest from reference TRBV14 and TRBJ2-7): EAGVTQFPSHSVIEKGQTVTLRCDPISGHDNLYWYRRVMGKEIKFLLHFVKESKQDESGMPNNRFLAERTGGTYSTLKVQPAELEDSGVYFCASSQGLALEQYFGPGTRLTVT.

This clonotype was picked up a small number of times. The rearrangement uses TRBV4-2 and TRBJ2-5, with 8 nucleotides matching TRBD2. The V and J ends lost 2 bases and 0 bases, in that order; junction bases with no gene match: 5. The CDR3 length is 16 residues. The germline gives CDR1 LGHNA, CDR2 YNFKEQ. This CDR3 reads CASSQISGKYQETQYF. In DNA form, the CDR3 reads TGTGCCAGCAGCCAAATTAGCGGGAAGTACCAAGAGACCCAGTACTTC.